This TCR beta chain stems from a study of cytomegalovirus exposure and HLA in healthy donors. Overall study findings and caveats: As was reported, the classifier diagnosed cytomegalovirus status with high specificity and sensitivity. TCR sequences were mostly rare, though some public TCRs occurred in many donors.

V dropped 1 base and J dropped 1 base, with 10 bases sitting between them. This CDR3 has 15 residues. Germline CDR1 and CDR2: SGHTA and FQGTGA. Amplification used 60 Vbeta primers and 13 Jbeta primers. The table came from immunoSEQ multiplex PCR; TCRdb's copy has only in-frame clones and leaves some out. The sample has 150,000 to 200,000 clones, 80% seen once. There are a few counts of this clone. Its antigen is not known. This receptor was obtained from a man between 25 and 39 years old in good health and CMV-seronegative. This rearrangement joins TRBV7-3 to TRBJ1-1, with D maybe TRBD1 (6 bases). The sequenced sample consisted of PBMCs. The CDR3 loop is CASSLIWTANTEAFF. The CDR3, as DNA: TGTGCCAGCAGCTTAATATGGACAGCGAACACTGAAGCTTTCTTT.